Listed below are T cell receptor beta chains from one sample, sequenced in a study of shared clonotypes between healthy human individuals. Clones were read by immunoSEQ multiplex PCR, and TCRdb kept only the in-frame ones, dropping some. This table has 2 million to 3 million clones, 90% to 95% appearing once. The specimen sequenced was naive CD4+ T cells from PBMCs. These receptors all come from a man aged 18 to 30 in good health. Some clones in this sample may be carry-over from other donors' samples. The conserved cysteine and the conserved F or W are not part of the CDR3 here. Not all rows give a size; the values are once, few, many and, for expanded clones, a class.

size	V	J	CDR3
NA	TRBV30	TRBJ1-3	AWSEGGREGNTIY
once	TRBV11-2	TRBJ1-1	ASSLKVGEAF
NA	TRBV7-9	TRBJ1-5	ASSLANMNQPQH
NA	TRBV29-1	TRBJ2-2	SVVGTGNTGELF
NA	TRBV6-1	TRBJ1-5	ASNPGTGNQPQH
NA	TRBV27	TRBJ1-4	ASSQDRGRIEKLF
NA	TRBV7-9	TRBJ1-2	ASSPKGRKYYGYT
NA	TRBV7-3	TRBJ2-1	ASSTGLSDEQF
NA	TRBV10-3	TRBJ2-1	AISAQGVSYNEQF
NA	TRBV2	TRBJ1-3	ASSPQGPLSGNTIY
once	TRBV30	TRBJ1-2	AWTRGPNYGYT
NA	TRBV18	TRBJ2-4	ASSPPGQGFIQY
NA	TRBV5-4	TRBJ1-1	ASSSTRGTEAF
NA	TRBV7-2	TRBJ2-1	ASSLTGTVTYNEQF
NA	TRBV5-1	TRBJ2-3	ASSSGGYADTQY
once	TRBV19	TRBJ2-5	ASAFNETQY
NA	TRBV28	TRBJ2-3	ASSGTSGVTDTQY
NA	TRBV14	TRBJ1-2	ASSQASGALAYGYT
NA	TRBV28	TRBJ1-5	ASSLRQVITPGYNQPQH
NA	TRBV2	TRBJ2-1	ASTSESGGHEQF
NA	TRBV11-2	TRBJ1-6	ASSLDRDSPLH
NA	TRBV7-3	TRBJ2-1	ASSPQSGRANEQF
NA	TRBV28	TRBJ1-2	ASSTTGTPNYGYT
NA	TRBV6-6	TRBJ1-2	ASSLEGSGYGYT
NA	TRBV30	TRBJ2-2	AWTLQGRDTGELF
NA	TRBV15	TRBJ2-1	ATSSEQGPYNEQF
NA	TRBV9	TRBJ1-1	ASSYGRGNTEAF
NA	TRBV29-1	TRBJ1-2	SVEGDGTGVGGYT
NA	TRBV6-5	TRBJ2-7	ASSYSTHNSYEQY
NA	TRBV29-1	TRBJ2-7	SVETGYSYEQY
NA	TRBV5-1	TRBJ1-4	ASRFRAANEKLF
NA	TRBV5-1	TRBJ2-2	ASSLADGGGELF
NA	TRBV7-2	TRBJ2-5	ASSLQVQETQY
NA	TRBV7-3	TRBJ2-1	ASSGNNEQF
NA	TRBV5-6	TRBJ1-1	ASSFGPNRGQTEAF
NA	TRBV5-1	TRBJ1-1	ASSLEGRGFTEAF
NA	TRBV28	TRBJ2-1	ASSPRQGRPLSSYNEQF
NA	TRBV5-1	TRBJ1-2	ASRVGTESRGYT
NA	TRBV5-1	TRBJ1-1	ASSLWGTEGTEAF
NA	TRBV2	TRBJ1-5	ASRDRQRNQPQH
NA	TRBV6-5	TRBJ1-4	ASSRQVFAEKLF
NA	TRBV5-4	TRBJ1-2	ASSRPPGEGGYT
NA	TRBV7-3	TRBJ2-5	ASSSSRVQETQY
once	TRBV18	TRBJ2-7	ASSAQGGKGYEQY
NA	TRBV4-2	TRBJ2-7	ASSRHSGSNSYEQY
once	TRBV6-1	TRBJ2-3	ASSDPQAGITDTQY
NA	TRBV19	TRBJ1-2	ASSWGHGYT
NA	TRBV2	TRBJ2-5	ASSWGGQETQY
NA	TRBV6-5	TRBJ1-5	ASSLGQGHQPQH
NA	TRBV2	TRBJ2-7	ASNLSPLFTSGPGDSYEQY
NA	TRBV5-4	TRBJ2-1	ASSLGQGTYNEQF